The clone carrying this TCR beta chain was detected ten times or more. The V gene's germline CDR1 is GTSNPN and CDR2 SVGIG (reference sequence). The V gene end was trimmed by 3 bases and the J gene end by 1 base; junction bases not matched to a gene: 2. The CDR3 has 14 residues. This sample is part of a study of read filtering for tumor transcriptome and immune sequencing. The library was built from about 370 ng RNA with molecular barcoded adaptors for alpha/delta and beta/gamma chains. One entry per CDR3 protein results from TCRdb running MiXCR on the reads. Of approximately 57,000 distinct CDR3 sequences listed, over 9% are singletons.

The gene calls are TRBV30 and TRBJ1-5; 8 bases are shared with TRBD1. This TCR derives from a donor aged 40 or older with multiple myeloma. Sequencing was performed on a population of CD138-negative cells sorted from bone marrow. The DNA of the CDR3 is TGTGCCTGGAGAGGGGACAGGAGCAATCAGCCCCAGCATTTT. Its protein product is CAWRGDRSNQPQHF.